Described below is a single T cell receptor beta chain sequence and its context. These data come from a study of identical twins. The length of the CDR3 is 14 residues. Unmatched junction bases numbered 6, after V lost 2 bases and J lost 7 bases. Germline assignment: CDR1 DFQATT and CDR2 SNEGSKA (reference sequence). MiXCR, run by TCRdb on the 5' RACE reads, gives a single entry per CDR3 protein. The sample records 510,000 or so distinct CDR3 sequences, about 16% being singletons. This sample also belongs to another study, concerning yellow fever vaccine responses in identical twins.

Input material: CD4+ T cells sorted from blood. The receptor comes from a woman aged 18 to 35 in good health. The rearrangement links TRBV20-1 to TRBJ2-1; 9 bases align to TRBD2. The chain's CDR3 is CSARLLAGKNEQFF. CDR3 nucleotide sequence: TGCAGTGCTAGACTGCTAGCGGGAAAGAATGAGCAGTTCTTC.